This TCR beta chain was captured by sequencing in a study of CD8 T cells in ankylosing spondylitis. A word on this clonotype: What it recognizes is unknown.

Regarding the study as a whole: The study identified a TCR beta motif of fewer than 10 highly homologous variants that appeared characteristic of ankylosing spondylitis blood.

V was pared by 0 bases and J by 4 bases, with 15 bases between. This CDR3 has 17 residues. Germline V gives CDR1 SGHTA, CDR2 FQGTGA. TCRdb reanalysed the 5' RACE reads using MiXCR and keeps one entry per CDR3 protein. The table records a few hundred thousand distinct CDR3 sequences, under 8.5% of them present only once. Input material: blood, either unsorted or a sorted T cell fraction (not recorded which). The chain combines TRBV7-3 with TRBJ2-2; weak D call: TRBD1 (5 bases). This receptor was identified in a male donor with ankylosing spondylitis. CDR3 coding DNA: TGTGCCAGCAGCTTAACTCCTATTGGGGCGGTCACCGGGGAGCTGTTTTTT. Translated, it gives CASSLTPIGAVTGELFF.